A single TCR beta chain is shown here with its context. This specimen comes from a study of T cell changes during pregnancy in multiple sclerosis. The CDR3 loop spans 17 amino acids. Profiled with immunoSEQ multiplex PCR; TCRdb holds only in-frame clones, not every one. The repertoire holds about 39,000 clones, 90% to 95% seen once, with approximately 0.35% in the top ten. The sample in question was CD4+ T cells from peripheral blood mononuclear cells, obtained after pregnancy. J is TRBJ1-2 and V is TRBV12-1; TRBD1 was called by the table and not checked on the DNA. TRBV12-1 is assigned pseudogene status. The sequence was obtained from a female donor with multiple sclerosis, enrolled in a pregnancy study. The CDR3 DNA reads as TGTGCCAGCAGCGCGACCCTCCTCCTTCAGGTCTACCTGGGCTACACCTTC. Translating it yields CASSATLLLQVYLGYTF.